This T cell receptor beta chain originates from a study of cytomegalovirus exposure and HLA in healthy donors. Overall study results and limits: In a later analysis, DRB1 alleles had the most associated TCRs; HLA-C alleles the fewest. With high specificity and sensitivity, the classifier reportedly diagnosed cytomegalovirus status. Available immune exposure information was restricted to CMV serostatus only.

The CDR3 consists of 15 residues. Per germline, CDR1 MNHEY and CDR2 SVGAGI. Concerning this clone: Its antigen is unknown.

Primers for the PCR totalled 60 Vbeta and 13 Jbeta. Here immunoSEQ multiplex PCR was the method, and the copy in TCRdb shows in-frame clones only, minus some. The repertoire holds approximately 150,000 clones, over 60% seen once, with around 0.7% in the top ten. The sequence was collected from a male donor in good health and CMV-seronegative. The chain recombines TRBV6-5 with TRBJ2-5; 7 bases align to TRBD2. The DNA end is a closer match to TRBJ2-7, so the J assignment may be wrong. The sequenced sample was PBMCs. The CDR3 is CASSYESGVPYEQYF. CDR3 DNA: TGTGCCAGCAGTTACGAAAGCGGGGTCCCCTACGAGCAGTACTTC.